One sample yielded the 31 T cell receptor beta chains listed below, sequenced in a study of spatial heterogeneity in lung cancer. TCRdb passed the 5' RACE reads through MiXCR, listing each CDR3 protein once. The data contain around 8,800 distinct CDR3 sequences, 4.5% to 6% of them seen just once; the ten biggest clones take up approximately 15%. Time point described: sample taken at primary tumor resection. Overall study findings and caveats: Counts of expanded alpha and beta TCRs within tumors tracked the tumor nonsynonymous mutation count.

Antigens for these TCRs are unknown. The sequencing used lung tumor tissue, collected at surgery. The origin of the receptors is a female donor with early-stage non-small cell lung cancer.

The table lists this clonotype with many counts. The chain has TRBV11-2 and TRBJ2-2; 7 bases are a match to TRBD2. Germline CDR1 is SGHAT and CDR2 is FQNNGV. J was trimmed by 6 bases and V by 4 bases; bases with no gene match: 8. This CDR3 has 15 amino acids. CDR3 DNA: TGTGCCAGCAGCTCACCGGGACTAAGGGCCGGGGAGCTGTTTTTT. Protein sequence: CASSSPGLRAGELFF.

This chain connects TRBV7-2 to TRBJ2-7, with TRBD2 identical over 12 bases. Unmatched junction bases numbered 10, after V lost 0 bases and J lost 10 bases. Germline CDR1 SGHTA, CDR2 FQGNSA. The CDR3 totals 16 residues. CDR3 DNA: TGTGCCAGCAGCTTAGCCTCCCCGACTAGCGGGAGTGATCAGTACTTC. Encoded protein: CASSLASPTSGSDQYF.

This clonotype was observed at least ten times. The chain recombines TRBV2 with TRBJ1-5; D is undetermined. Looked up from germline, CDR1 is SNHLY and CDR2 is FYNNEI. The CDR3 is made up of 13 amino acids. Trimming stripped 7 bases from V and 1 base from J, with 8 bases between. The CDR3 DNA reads TGTGCCAGCACGGAGGAGAGCAATCAGCCCCAGCATTTT. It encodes CASTEESNQPQHF.

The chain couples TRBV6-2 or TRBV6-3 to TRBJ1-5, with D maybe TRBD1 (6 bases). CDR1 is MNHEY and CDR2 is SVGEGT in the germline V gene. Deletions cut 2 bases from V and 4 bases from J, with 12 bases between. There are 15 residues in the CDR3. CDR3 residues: CASSYHSDSNQPQHF. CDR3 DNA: TGTGCCAGCAGTTACCATTCGGACAGTAATCAGCCCCAGCATTTT.

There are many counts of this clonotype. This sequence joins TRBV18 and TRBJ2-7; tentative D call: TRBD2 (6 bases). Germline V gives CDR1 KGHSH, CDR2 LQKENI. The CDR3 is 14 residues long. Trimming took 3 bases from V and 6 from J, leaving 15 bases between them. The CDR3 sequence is CASSPSGDSREQYF. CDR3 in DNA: TGTGCCAGCTCACCTTCGGGGGATTCACGCGAGCAGTACTTC.

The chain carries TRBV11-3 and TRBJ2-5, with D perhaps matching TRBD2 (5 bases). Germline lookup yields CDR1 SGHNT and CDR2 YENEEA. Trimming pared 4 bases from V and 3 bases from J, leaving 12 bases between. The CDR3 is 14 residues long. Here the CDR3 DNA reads TGTGCCAGCAGCTCAGACTACGGGGAAGAGACCCAGTACTTC. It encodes CASSSDYGEETQYF. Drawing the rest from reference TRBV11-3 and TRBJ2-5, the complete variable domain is EAGVVQSPRYKIIEKKQPVAFWCNPISGHNTLYWYLQNLGQGPELLIRYENEEAVDDSQLPKDRFSAERLKGVDSTLKIQPAELGDSAVYLCASSSDYGEETQYFGPGTRLLVL.

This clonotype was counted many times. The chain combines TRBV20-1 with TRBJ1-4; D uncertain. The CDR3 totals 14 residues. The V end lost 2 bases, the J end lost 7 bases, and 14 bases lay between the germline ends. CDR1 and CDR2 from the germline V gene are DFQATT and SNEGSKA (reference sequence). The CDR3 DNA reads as TGCAGTGCTAGACCCGGGATAAGAACTGAAAAACTGTTTTTT. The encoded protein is CSARPGIRTEKLFF.

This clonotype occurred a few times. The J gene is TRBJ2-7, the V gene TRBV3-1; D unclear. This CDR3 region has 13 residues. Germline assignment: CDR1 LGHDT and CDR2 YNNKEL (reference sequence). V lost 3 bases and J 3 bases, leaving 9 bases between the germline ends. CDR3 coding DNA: TGTGCCAGCAGCCAGTTCCGGAACTACGAGCAGTACTTC. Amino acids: CASSQFRNYEQYF.

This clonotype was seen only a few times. This chain's CDR3 is CASSLTDEQFF. The CDR3 bases are TGTGCCAGCAGCTTAACCGATGAGCAGTTCTTC. The rearrangement uses TRBV11-2 and TRBJ2-1; D remains unclear. Germline values: CDR1 SGHAT, CDR2 FQNNGV. V shed 2 bases and J shed 8 bases, with 4 bases lying between them. The CDR3 contains 11 residues.

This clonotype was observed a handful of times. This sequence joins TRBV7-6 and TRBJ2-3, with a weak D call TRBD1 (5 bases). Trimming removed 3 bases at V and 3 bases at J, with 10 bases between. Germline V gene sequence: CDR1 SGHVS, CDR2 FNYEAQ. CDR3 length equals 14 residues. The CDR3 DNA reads TGTGCCAGCAGCTTTGGGGCTAGGACAGATACGCAGTATTTT. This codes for CASSFGARTDTQYF.

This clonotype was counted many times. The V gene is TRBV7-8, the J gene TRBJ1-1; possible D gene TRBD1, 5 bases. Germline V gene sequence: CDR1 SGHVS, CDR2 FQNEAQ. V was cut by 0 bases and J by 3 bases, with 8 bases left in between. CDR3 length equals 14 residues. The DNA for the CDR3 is TGTGCCAGCAGCTTAGCACAGGAGTACACTGAAGCTTTCTTT. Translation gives CASSLAQEYTEAFF.

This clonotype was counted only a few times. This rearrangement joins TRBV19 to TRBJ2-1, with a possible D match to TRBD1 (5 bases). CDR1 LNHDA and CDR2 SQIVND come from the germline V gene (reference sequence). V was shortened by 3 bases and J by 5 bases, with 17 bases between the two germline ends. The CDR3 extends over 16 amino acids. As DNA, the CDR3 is TGTGCCAGTAGTATTAAGGGGTCCGATCCACACAATGAGCAGTTCTTC. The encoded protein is CASSIKGSDPHNEQFF.

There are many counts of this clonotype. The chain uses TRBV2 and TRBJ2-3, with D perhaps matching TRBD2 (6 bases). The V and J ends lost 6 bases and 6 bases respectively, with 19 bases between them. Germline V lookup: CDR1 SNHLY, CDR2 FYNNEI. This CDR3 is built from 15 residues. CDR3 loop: CASRQRDSFPDTQYF. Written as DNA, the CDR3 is TGTGCCAGCAGACAAAGGGACTCTTTCCCCGATACGCAGTATTTT.

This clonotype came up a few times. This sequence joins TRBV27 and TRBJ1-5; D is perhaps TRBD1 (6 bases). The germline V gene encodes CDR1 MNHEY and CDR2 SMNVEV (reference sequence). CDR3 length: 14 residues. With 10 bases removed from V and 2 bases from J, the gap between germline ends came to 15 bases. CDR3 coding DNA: TGTGCCACCAGCGTTAGGACAGGCAATCAGCCCCAGCATTTT. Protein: CATSVRTGNQPQHF.

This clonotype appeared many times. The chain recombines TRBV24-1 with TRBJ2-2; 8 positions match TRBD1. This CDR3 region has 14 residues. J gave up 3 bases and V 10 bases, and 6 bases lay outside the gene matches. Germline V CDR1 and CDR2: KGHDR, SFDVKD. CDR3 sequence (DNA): TGTGCCACTAGGACAGGGCCGGACACCGGGGAGCTGTTTTTT. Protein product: CATRTGPDTGELFF.

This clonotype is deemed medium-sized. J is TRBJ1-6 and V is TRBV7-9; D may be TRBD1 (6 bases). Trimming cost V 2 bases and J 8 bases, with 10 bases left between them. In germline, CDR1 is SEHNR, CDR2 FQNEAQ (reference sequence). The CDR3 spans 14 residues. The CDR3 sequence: CASSLHRGDSPLHF. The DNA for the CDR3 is TGTGCCAGCAGCTTACATAGGGGGGATTCACCCCTCCACTTT.

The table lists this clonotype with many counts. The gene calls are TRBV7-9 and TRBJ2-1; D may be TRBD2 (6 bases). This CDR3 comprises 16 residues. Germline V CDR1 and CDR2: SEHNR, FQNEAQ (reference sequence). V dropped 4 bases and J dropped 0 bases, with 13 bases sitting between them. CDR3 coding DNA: TGTGCCAGCAGCTCGCTCATCGGGAGCTCCTACAATGAGCAGTTCTTC. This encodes CASSSLIGSSYNEQFF. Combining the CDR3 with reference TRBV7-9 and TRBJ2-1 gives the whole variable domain DTGVSQNPRHKITKRGQNVTFRCDPISEHNRLYWYRQTLGQGPEFLTYFQNEAQLEKSRLLSDRFSAERPKGSFSTLEIQRTEQGDSAMYLCASSSLIGSSYNEQFFGPGTRLTVL.

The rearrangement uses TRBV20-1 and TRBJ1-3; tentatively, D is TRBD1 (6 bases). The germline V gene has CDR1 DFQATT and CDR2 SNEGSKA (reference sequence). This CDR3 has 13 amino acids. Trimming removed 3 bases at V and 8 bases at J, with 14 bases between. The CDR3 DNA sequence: TGCAGTGCTAGTATGACAGGTCGGGACACCATATATTTT. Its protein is CSASMTGRDTIYF.

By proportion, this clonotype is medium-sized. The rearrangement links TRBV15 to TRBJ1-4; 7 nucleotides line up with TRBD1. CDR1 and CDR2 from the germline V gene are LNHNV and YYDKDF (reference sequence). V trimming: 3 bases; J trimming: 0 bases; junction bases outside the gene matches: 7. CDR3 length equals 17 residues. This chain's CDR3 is CATSSGRTGTTNEKLFF. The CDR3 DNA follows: TGTGCCACCAGCAGCGGTCGGACAGGAACAACTAATGAAAAACTGTTTTTT.

CDR3 sequence (DNA): TGTGCCTGGAATACAGGGACGGACATTCAGTACTTC. The encoded protein is CAWNTGTDIQYF. The chain recombines TRBV30 with TRBJ2-4; perhaps TRBD1 as D (6 bases). The CDR3 length is 12 residues. The V and J ends lost 4 bases and 8 bases respectively, with 12 bases between them. In germline, CDR1 is GTSNPN, CDR2 SVGIG (reference sequence).

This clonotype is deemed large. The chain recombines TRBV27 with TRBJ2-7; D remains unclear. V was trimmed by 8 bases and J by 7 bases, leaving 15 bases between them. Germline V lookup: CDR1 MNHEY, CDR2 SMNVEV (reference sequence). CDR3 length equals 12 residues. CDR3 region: CASGFSGREQYF. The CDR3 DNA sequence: TGTGCCAGCGGATTTAGTGGTCGAGAGCAGTACTTC.

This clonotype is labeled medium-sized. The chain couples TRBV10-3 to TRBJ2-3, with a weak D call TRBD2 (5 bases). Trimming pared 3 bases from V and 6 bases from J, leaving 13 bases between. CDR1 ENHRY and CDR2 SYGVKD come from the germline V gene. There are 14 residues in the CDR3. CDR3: CAISDGVATDTQYF. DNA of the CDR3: TGTGCCATCAGTGACGGGGTAGCGACCGATACGCAGTATTTT.

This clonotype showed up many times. CDR3 in amino acids: CASSLVDYGYTF. DNA of the CDR3: TGTGCCAGCAGCTTAGTCGACTATGGCTACACCTTC. V and J are TRBV7-8 and TRBJ1-2, with D unclear. With 1 base removed from V and 3 bases from J, the gap between germline ends came to 3 bases. Germline-derived CDR1 and CDR2 are SGHVS and FQNEAQ. The CDR3 is made up of 12 amino acids.

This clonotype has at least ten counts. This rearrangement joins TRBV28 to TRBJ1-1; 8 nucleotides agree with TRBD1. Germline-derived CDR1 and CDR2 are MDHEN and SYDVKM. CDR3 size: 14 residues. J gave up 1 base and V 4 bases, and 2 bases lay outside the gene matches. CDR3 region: CASSSGQGNTEAFF. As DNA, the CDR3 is TGTGCCAGCAGTTCCGGACAGGGGAACACTGAAGCTTTCTTT.

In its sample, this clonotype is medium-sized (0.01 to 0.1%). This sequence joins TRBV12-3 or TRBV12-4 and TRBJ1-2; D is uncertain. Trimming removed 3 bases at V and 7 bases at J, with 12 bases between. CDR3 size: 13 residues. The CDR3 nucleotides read TGTGCCAGCAGTTTCCAGAACGCGGCTGGCTACACCTTC. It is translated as CASSFQNAAGYTF.

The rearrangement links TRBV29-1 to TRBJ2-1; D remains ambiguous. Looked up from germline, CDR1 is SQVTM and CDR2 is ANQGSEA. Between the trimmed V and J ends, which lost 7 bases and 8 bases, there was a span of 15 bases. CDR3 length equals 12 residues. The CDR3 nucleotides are TGCAGCGCCTCCCCTAGTGGGGATGAGCAGTTCTTC. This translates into CSASPSGDEQFF.

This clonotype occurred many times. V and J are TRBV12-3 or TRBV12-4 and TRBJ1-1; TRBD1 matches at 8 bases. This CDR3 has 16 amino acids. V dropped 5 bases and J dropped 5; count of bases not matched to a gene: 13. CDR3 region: CASSLGTGGPNTEAFF. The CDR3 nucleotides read TGTGCCAGCAGTCTCGGGACAGGAGGCCCGAATACTGAAGCTTTCTTT.

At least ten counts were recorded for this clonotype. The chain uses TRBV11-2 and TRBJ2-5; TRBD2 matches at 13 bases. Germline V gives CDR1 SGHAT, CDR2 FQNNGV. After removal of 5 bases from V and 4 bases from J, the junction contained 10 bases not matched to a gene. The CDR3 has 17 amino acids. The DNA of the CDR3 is TGTGCCAGCAGCCCCGGACTAGCGGGAGTATATTCAGAGACCCAGTACTTC. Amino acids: CASSPGLAGVYSETQYF.

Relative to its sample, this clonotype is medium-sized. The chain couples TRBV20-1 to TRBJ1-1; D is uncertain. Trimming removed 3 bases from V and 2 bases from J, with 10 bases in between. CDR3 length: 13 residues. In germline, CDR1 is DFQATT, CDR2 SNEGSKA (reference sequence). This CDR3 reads CSARNYHNTEAFF. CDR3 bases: TGCAGTGCTAGGAACTACCATAACACTGAAGCTTTCTTT.

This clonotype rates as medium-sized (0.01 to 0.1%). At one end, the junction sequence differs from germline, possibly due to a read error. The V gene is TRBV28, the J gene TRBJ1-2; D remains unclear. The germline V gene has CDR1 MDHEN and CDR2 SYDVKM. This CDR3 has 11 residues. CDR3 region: CASSPKYGYTF. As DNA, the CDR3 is TGTGCCAGCAGCCCTAAGTATGGCTACACCTTC.

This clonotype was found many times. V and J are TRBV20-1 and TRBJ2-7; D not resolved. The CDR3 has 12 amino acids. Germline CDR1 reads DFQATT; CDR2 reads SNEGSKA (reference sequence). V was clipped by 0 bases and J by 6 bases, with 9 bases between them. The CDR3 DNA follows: TGCAGTGCTAGAGATGGAACCGCCGAGCAGTACTTC. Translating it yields CSARDGTAEQYF.